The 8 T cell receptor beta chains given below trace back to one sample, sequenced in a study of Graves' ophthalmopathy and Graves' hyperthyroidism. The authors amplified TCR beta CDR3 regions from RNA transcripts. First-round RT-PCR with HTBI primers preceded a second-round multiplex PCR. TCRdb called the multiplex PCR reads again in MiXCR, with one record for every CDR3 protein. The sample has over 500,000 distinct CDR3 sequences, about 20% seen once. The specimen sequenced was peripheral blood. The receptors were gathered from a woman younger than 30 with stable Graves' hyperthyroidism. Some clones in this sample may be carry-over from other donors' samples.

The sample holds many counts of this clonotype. The CDR3 protein is CATTSGTSANEQYF. The CDR3 region has the DNA TGTGCCACCACCTCCGGGACTAGCGCGAACGAGCAGTACTTC. The gene calls are TRBV10-3 and TRBJ2-7; 10 nucleotides match TRBD2. Germline-derived CDR1 and CDR2 are ENHRY and SYGVKD. The CDR3 has 14 residues. V trimming: 10 bases; J trimming: 5 bases; junction bases outside the gene matches: 11.

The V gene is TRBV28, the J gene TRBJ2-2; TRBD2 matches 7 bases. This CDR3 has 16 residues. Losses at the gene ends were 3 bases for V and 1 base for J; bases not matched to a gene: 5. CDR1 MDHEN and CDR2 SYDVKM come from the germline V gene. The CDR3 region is CASSFSGRENTGELFF. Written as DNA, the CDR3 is TGTGCCAGCAGTTTCAGTGGGAGGGAGAACACCGGGGAGCTGTTTTTT.

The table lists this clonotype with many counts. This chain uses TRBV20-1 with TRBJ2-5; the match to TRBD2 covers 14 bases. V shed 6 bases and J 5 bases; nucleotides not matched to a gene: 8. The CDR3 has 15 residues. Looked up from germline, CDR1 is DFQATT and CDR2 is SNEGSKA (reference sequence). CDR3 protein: CSAIGTSGSEETQYF. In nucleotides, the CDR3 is TGCAGTGCAATCGGGACTAGCGGGAGTGAGGAGACCCAGTACTTC.

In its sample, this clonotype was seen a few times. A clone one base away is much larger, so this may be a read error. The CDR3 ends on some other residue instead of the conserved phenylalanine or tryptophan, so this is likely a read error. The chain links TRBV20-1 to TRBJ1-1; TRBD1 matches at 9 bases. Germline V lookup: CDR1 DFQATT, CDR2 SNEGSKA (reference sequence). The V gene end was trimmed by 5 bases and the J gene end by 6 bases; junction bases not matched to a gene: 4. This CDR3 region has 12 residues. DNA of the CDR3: TGCAGTGCTGTACAGGGGGCGTCTGAAGCTTTCTTG. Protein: CSAVQGASEAFL.

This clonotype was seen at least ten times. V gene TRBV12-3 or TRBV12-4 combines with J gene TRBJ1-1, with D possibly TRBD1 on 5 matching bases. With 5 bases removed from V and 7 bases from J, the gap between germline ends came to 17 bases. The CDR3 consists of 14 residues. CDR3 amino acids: CASSPGRRTGEAFF. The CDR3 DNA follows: TGTGCCAGCAGTCCGGGACGGAGAACAGGTGAAGCTTTCTTT.

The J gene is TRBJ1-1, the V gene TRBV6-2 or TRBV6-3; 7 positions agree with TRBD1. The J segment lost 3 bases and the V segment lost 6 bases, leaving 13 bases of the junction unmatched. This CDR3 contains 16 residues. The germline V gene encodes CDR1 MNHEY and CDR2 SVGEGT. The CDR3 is CASSLSRGQVDTEAFF. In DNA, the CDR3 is TGTGCCAGCAGCTTATCTCGCGGACAGGTGGACACTGAAGCTTTCTTT.

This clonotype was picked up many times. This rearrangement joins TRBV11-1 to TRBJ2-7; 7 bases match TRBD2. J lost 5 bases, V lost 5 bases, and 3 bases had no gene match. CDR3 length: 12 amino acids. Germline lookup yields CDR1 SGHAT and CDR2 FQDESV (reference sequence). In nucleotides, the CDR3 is TGTGCCAGCAGCGCGGGGAGGGACGAGCAGTACTTC. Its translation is CASSAGRDEQYF.

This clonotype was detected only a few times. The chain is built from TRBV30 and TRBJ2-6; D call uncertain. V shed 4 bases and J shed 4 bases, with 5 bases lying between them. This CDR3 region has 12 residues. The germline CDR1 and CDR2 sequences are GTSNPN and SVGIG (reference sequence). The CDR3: CAWNGGANVLTF. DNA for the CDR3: TGTGCCTGGAATGGGGGGGCCAACGTCCTGACTTTC.